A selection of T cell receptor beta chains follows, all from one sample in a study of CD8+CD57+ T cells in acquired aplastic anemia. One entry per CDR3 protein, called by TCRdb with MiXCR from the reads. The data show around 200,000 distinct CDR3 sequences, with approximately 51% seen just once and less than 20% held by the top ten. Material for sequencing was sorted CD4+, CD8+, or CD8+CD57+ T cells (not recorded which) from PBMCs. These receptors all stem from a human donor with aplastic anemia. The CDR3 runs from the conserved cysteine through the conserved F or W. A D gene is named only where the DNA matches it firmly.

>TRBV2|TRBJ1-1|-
CASNEGGNTEAFF
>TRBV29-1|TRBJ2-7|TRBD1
CSARTGGLGEQYF
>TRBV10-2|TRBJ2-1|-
CASSEPRDEQFF
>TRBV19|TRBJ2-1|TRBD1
CASSNRTGHNEQFF
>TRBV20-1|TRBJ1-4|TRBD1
CSAREAGGNEKLFF
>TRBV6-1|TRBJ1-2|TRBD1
CASSDRTGLHYGYTF
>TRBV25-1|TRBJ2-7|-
CASSEYPAPGVDEQYF
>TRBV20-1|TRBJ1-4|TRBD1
CSAADRAAEKLFF
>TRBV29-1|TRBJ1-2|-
CSVRGTFGYTF
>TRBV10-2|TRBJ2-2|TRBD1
CAINTRDRFSNTGELFF
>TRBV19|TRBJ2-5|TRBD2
CASSTLSGGQETQYF
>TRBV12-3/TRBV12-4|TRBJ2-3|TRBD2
CASSIAGGVADTQYF
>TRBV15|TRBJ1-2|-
CATSRDRQAMGYTF
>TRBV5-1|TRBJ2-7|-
CASSLQLAGGPYEQYF
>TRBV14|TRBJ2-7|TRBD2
CASRSGTSGANEQYF
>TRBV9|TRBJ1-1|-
CASSVAGSNTEAFF
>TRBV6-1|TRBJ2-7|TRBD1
CATHTGTGWYEQYF
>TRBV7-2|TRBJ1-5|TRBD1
CASSLAGQGNNQPQHF
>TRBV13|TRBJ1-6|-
CASSLGGKDSPLHF
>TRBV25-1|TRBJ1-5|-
CASSLGGNLRNQPQHF
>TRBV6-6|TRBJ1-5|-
CVSSEAGQSNQPQHF
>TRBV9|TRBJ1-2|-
CASSGDQPYTF
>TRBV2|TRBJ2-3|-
CASRGAGDTQYF
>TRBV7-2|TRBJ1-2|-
CASSSIQGRRQPYF
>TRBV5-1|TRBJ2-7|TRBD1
CASSLGTGVVTEQYF
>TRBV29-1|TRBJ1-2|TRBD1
CSVDSDRVGVYTF
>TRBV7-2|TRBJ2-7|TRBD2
CASSYTSGGYEQYF
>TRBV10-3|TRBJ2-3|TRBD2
CAISERGGGATDTQYF
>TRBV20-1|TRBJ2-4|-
CSAGHPTIQYF
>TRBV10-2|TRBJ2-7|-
CASRIRGPRSSYEQYF
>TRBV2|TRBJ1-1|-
CASSEGRMNTEAFF
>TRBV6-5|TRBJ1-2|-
CASSLTGRANYGYTF
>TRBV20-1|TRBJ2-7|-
CSAREQGYEQYF
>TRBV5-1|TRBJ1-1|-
CASRQGVNFEAFF
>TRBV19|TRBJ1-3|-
CASSSLGPRSSGNTIYF
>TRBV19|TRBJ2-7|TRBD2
CASSIPTEAGRNEQYF
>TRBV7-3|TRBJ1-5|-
CASSRYREGQPQHF
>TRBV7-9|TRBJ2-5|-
CASSRDMIEPQYF
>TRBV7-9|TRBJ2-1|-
CASSTRDLRSNEQFF
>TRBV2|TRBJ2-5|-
CAITGGRVAQETQYF
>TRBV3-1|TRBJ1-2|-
CASSRRELGAYGYTF
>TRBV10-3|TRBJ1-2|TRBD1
CAISESYRGGYTF
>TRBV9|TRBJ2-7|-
CASSGQGVNYEQYF
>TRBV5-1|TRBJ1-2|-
CASGPGDSYGYTF
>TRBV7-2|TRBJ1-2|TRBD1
CASSLARTGQGGYTF
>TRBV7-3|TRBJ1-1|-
CASSSSHGGTTEAFF
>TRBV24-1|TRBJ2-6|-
CATSDSRGANVLTF
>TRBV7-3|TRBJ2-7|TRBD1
CASSLDRGNEQYF
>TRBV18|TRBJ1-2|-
CASSPRQVENYGYTF
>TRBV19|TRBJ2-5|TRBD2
CASSIGWGSGGKETQYF
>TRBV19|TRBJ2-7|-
CAIGGEAPYEQYF
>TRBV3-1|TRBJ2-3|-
CASSQNPGTDTQYF
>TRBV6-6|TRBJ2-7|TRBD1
CASRGGTGLFEQYF
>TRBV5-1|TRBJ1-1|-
CASSSSLNTEAFF
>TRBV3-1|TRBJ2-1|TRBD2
CASSYRTSGGAEQFF